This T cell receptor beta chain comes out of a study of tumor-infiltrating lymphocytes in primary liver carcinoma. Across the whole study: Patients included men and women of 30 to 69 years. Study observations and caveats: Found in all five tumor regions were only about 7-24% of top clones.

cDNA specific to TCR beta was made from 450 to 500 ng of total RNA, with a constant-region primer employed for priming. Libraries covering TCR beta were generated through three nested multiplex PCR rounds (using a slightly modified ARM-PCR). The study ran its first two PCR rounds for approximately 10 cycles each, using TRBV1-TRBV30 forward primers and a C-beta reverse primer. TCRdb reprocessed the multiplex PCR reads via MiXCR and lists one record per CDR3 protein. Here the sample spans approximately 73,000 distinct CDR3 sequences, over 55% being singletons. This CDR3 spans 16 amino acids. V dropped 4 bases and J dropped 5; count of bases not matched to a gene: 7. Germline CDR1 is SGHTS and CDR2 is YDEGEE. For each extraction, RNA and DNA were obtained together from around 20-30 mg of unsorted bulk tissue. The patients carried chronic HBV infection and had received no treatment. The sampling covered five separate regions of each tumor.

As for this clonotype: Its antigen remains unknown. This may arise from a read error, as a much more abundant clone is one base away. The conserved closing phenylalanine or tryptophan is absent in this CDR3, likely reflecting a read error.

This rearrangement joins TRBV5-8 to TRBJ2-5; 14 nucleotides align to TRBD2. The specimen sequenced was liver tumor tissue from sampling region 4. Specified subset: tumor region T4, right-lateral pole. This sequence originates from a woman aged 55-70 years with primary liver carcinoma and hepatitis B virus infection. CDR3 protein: CASSTGTSGRLETQYS. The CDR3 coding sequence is TGTGCCAGCAGCACAGGGACTAGCGGGAGACTGGAGACCCAGTACTCC.